The present T cell receptor (beta chain) was sequenced within a study of Ad26.COV2.S vaccination and SARS-CoV-2 variants. Study-level information: The donor was enrolled in the Ad26.COV2.S arm of the COV1001 trial. Overall study results and limits: Once vaccination had occurred, spike-specific CD8+ and CD4+ T cell responses reportedly showed substantial breadth. Vaccinees and placebo recipients showed similar non-spike TCR breadth.

Produced via immunoSEQ multiplex PCR; TCRdb's table is partial and in-frame only. Of approximately 360,000 clones in the sample, around four fifths are singletons; the top ten hold nearly 7.5%. A word on this clone: Its antigen is undetermined.

Treatment here: about 20 received Ad26.COV2.S at low or high dose, single or two shots; 5 received placebo; per-sample allocation not given. The study sampled participants on day 63 after the first vaccine or placebo injection. This person who donated was an adult of 18-55 years in Boston. The CDR3 runs 16 residues. Germline V gene lookup returns CDR1 SGHNT and CDR2 YYREEE (reference sequence). The junction had 10 bases not matched to a gene; V was cut back by 4 bases and J by 2 bases. This clonotype was obtained from a person aged 18 to 65 who received the Ad26.COV2.S COVID-19 vaccine or a placebo. Material: peripheral blood, obtained in a trial of Ad26.COV2.S vaccine versus placebo. This chain connects TRBV5-4 to TRBJ2-5, with TRBD2 matching over 8 bases. The CDR3 here is CASSPTSGGGQETQYF. CDR3 DNA: TGTGCCAGCAGCCCCACTAGCGGAGGGGGGCAAGAGACCCAGTACTTC.